Below, 14 T cell receptor beta chains from the same sample are listed, as sequenced in a study of Graves' ophthalmopathy and Graves' hyperthyroidism. TCR beta CDR3 regions were amplified from RNA transcripts. HTBI primers served in a first-round RT-PCR, which a second-round multiplex PCR followed. TCRdb re-derived calls from the multiplex PCR reads in MiXCR, one entry per CDR3 protein. The sample has around 1,200,000 distinct CDR3 sequences; about two fifths are singletons. The sequencing sample was made of peripheral blood or thyroid tissue (not recorded which). The receptors originated from an adult man with Graves' hyperthyroidism.

This clonotype has at least ten counts. This chain connects TRBV25-1 to TRBJ1-6; D unresolved. This CDR3 contains 15 residues. Trimming pared 2 bases from V and 6 bases from J, leaving 11 bases between. Per germline, CDR1 MGHDK and CDR2 SYGVNS. The CDR3 DNA follows: TGTGCCAGCAGTGAAGGACCGGACGGTAATTCACCCCTCCACTTT. This encodes CASSEGPDGNSPLHF. Using reference TRBV25-1 and TRBJ1-6 for the parts outside the CDR3, the full variable domain is EADIYQTPRYLVIGTGKKITLECSQTMGHDKMYWYQQDPGMELHLIHYSYGVNSTEKGDLSSESTVSRIRTEHFPLTLESARPSHTSQYLCASSEGPDGNSPLHFGNGTRLTVT.

This chain connects TRBV9 to TRBJ2-7, with 9 nucleotides matching TRBD1. The CDR3 sequence is 16 residues long. The V gene's germline CDR1 is SGDLS and CDR2 YYNGEE. V gave up 3 bases and J gave up 1 base; unmatched junction bases: 8. The CDR3 DNA reads as TGTGCCAGCAGCGCCCGACAGGGGGAAGGGTCCTACGAGCAGTACTTC. It codes for CASSARQGEGSYEQYF.

The chain couples TRBV29-1 to TRBJ1-1, with a possible D match to TRBD1 (5 bases). Germline V gives CDR1 SQVTM, CDR2 ANQGSEA. V lost 5 bases to trimming and J lost 8 bases, with 12 bases between them. The CDR3 has 11 amino acids. In DNA, the CDR3 is TGCAGCGTTCGAGGGGCGTACGAAGCTTTCTTT. It translates to CSVRGAYEAFF.

This clonotype was recorded only once. This sequence joins TRBV29-1 and TRBJ2-3, with no clear D. This CDR3 is built from 10 residues. Trimming shortened V by 3 bases and J by 6 bases, and 4 bases separated the two germline ends. Germline V gene lookup returns CDR1 SQVTM and CDR2 ANQGSEA. CDR3 sequence reads: CSVEWDTQYF. CDR3 in DNA: TGCAGCGTTGAGTGGGATACGCAGTATTTT.

A few counts support this clonotype. The chain uses TRBV12-3 or TRBV12-4 and TRBJ2-7, with D perhaps matching TRBD2 (6 bases). V shed 3 bases and J shed 5 bases, with 14 bases lying between them. This CDR3 has 14 residues. The CDR3 nucleotides are TGTGCCAGCAGTTTGGAGGGTTTAGGGGACGAGCAGTACTTC. Its protein is CASSLEGLGDEQYF.

In its sample, this clonotype was seen many times. The V gene is TRBV11-2, the J gene TRBJ1-4; D unclear. This CDR3 is built from 13 residues. V was pared by 5 bases and J by 8 bases, with 12 bases between. Germline lookup yields CDR1 SGHAT and CDR2 FQNNGV. The CDR3 reads CASSESWAEKLFF. In DNA form, the CDR3 reads TGTGCCAGCAGCGAAAGCTGGGCGGAAAAACTGTTTTTT.

Of note for this clonotype: Since a much larger clone is just one base distant, this may be a read error. This chain links TRBV10-3 with TRBJ2-7; D not certain. The CDR3 is made up of 15 amino acids. Looked up from germline, CDR1 is ENHRY and CDR2 is SYGVKD. Here the CDR3 DNA reads TGTGCCATCAGAAACCGACCCGAACCCTCCTACGGGCAGTACTTC. Translating gives CAIRNRPEPSYGQYF.

This chain links TRBV7-8 with TRBJ1-4; D is ambiguous. This CDR3 is built from 15 residues. Germline values: CDR1 SGHVS, CDR2 FQNEAQ. The V and J ends lost 2 bases and 8 bases respectively, with 15 bases between them. CDR3 DNA: TGTGCCAGCAGCTTAAACTCTCGCCGGTCGGAAAAACTGTTTTTT. Translation gives CASSLNSRRSEKLFF.

This clonotype was recorded only once. The genes are TRBV2 and TRBJ1-6; D not certain. Germline V gene data show CDR1 as SNHLY and CDR2 as FYNNEI. The CDR3 has 18 residues. V was clipped by 6 bases and J by 8 bases, with 26 bases between them. The CDR3 spells CASSGRLTASYTDSPLHF. The CDR3 nucleotides are TGTGCCAGCAGCGGCCGTCTCACAGCCTCCTACACGGATTCACCCCTCCACTTT.

This sequence joins TRBV28 and TRBJ2-2; 7 bases map to TRBD1. The germline V gene has CDR1 MDHEN and CDR2 SYDVKM. V was pared by 3 bases and J by 4 bases, with 8 bases of the junction left unmatched. The CDR3 totals 16 residues. The CDR3 here is CASSFPLGTVTGELFF. In DNA form, the CDR3 reads TGTGCCAGCAGTTTCCCGCTCGGGACAGTCACCGGGGAGCTGTTTTTT.

A word on this clonotype: A much larger clone lies a single base off, so this may be a read error. The CDR3 nucleotides are TGTGCCAGTAGTATAGATTCCTTGGGACAGCCCCAGCATTTT. Translating gives CASSIDSLGQPQHF. This rearrangement joins TRBV19 to TRBJ1-5; D ambiguous. From germline, CDR1 is LNHDA and CDR2 SQIVND (reference sequence). V was trimmed by 0 bases and J by 7 bases, leaving 10 bases between them. The CDR3 extends over 14 amino acids.

The rearrangement uses TRBV25-1 and TRBJ1-6; D is perhaps TRBD1 (5 bases). The V gene's germline CDR1 is MGHDK and CDR2 SYGVNS. The V end lost 4 bases, the J end lost 10 bases, and 17 bases lay between the germline ends. The CDR3 runs to 15 residues. CDR3 region: CASSAFTGGSSPLHF. Written as DNA, the CDR3 is TGTGCCAGCAGTGCCTTTACGGGGGGTTCGTCACCCCTCCACTTT.

A note on this clonotype: Given a much more abundant clone one base away, this may be a read error. Here the CDR3 omits its conserved ending phenylalanine or tryptophan, so a read error is the likely source. V gene TRBV5-4 combines with J gene TRBJ2-5; the D gene is possibly TRBD2 (5 bases). The CDR3 totals 13 residues. Germline CDR1 SGHNT, CDR2 YYREEE (reference sequence). The ends were cut back, 1 base at V and 5 bases at J, with 9 bases in the middle. CDR3 coding DNA: TGTGCCAGCAGCTTGCACGGGGTTGAGACCCAGTACTTA. Protein: CASSLHGVETQYL.

V usage is TRBV5-1 and J usage is TRBJ2-5, with D possibly TRBD2 on 6 matching bases. The germline V gene has CDR1 SGHRS and CDR2 YFSETQ. V lost 3 bases, J lost 3 bases, and 15 bases lay in between. The CDR3 consists of 15 residues. The CDR3 coding sequence is TGCGCCAGCAGCTCCGGGGGTGGAGAGGAAGAGACCCAGTACTTC. Its translation: CASSSGGGEEETQYF.